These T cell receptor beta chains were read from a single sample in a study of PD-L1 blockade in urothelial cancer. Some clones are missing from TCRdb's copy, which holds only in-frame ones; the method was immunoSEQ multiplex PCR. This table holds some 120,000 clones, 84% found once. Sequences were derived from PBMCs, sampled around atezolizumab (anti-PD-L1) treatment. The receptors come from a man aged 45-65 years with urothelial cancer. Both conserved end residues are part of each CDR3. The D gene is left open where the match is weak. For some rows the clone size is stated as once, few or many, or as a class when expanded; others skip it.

cdr3_aa: CASSPPTGLNQPQHF; cdr3_nt: TGTGCCAGCAGTCCCCCTACAGGGCTCAATCAGCCCCAGCATTTT; clone_size: -; v_call: TRBV28; d_call: -; j_call: TRBJ1-5
cdr3_aa: CASGQGSNQPQHF; cdr3_nt: TGTGCCAGTGGACAGGGCTCCAATCAGCCCCAGCATTTT; clone_size: -; v_call: TRBV19; d_call: TRBD1; j_call: TRBJ1-5
cdr3_aa: CASTPRQGAGEQYF; cdr3_nt: TGTGCCAGTACCCCCAGACAGGGGGCGGGAGAGCAGTACTTC; clone_size: -; v_call: TRBV19; d_call: TRBD1; j_call: TRBJ2-7
cdr3_aa: CASSPGQGGTYEQYF; cdr3_nt: TGTGCCAGCTCACCCGGACAGGGGGGGACCTACGAGCAGTACTTC; clone_size: -; v_call: TRBV18; d_call: TRBD1; j_call: TRBJ2-7
cdr3_aa: CASSSGRARTGELFF; cdr3_nt: TGTGCCAGCAGTAGCGGGAGGGCCCGAACCGGGGAGCTGTTTTTT; clone_size: few; v_call: TRBV2; d_call: TRBD2; j_call: TRBJ2-2
cdr3_aa: CASSLAGAGDYGYTF; cdr3_nt: TGTGCCAGCAGCTTAGCGGGGGCAGGCGACTATGGCTACACCTTC; clone_size: -; v_call: TRBV7-9; d_call: -; j_call: TRBJ1-2
cdr3_aa: CASSPGLGAGEQYF; cdr3_nt: TGTGCCAGCAGCCCGGGACTAGGAGCCGGCGAGCAGTACTTC; clone_size: -; v_call: TRBV6-1; d_call: TRBD2; j_call: TRBJ2-7
cdr3_aa: CAISENTAHSGNTIYF; cdr3_nt: TGTGCCATCAGTGAGAATACAGCTCACTCTGGAAACACCATATATTTT; clone_size: -; v_call: TRBV10-3; d_call: -; j_call: TRBJ1-3
cdr3_aa: CASSRDTETQYF; cdr3_nt: TGTGCCAGTAGCAGGGACACGGAGACCCAGTACTTC; clone_size: once; v_call: TRBV19; d_call: -; j_call: TRBJ2-5
cdr3_aa: CASSLGLGRADEKLFF; cdr3_nt: TGTGCCAGCAGCTTGGGGTTGGGGAGGGCGGATGAAAAACTGTTTTTT; clone_size: -; v_call: TRBV7-2; d_call: -; j_call: TRBJ1-4
cdr3_aa: CASSVLGQGSGNEQFF; cdr3_nt: TGTGCCAGCAGCGTCCTGGGACAGGGTAGTGGCAATGAGCAGTTCTTC; clone_size: -; v_call: TRBV9; d_call: TRBD1; j_call: TRBJ2-1
cdr3_aa: CAWSVYGGSYEQYF; cdr3_nt: TGTGCCTGGAGTGTCTATGGGGGGAGTTACGAGCAGTACTTC; clone_size: -; v_call: TRBV30; d_call: -; j_call: TRBJ2-7
cdr3_aa: CASVGPGLADPGNEQYF; cdr3_nt: TGTGCCAGCGTTGGCCCGGGACTAGCGGACCCGGGGAACGAGCAGTACTTC; clone_size: -; v_call: TRBV2; d_call: TRBD2; j_call: TRBJ2-7
cdr3_aa: CASTTGLSGELFF; cdr3_nt: TGTGCCAGCACTACAGGGTTGTCCGGGGAGCTGTTTTTT; clone_size: -; v_call: TRBV6-1; d_call: -; j_call: TRBJ2-2
cdr3_aa: CAISVVQGNEQYF; cdr3_nt: TGTGCCATCAGTGTAGTACAGGGTAACGAGCAGTACTTC; clone_size: once; v_call: TRBV10-3; d_call: -; j_call: TRBJ2-7
cdr3_aa: CASSLDRRQGLTTGELFF; cdr3_nt: TGTGCCAGCAGCTTAGATCGGCGGCAGGGGCTTACCACCGGGGAGCTGTTTTTT; clone_size: -; v_call: TRBV11-3; d_call: -; j_call: TRBJ2-2
cdr3_aa: CASSRQGLYTEAFF; cdr3_nt: TGTGCCAGCAGTCGACAGGGGCTTTACACTGAAGCTTTCTTT; clone_size: -; v_call: TRBV6-6; d_call: TRBD1; j_call: TRBJ1-1
cdr3_aa: CASSVLTVRATGTQYF; cdr3_nt: TGTGCCAGTAGTGTCCTGACGGTGAGAGCCACGGGTACGCAGTATTTT; clone_size: -; v_call: TRBV19; d_call: -; j_call: TRBJ2-3
cdr3_aa: CASSKDYYYEQYF; cdr3_nt: TGTGCCAGTAGTAAGGACTACTACTACGAGCAGTACTTC; clone_size: -; v_call: TRBV19; d_call: -; j_call: TRBJ2-7
cdr3_aa: CASREDSLLEQYF; cdr3_nt: TGTGCCAGCAGAGAGGACAGCCTCCTCGAGCAGTACTTC; clone_size: once; v_call: TRBV2; d_call: -; j_call: TRBJ2-7
cdr3_aa: CASSLVRVNTEAFF; cdr3_nt: TGTGCCAGCAGCTTAGTCCGGGTGAACACTGAAGCTTTCTTT; clone_size: -; v_call: TRBV7-8; d_call: -; j_call: TRBJ1-1
cdr3_aa: CASSRQLNEKLFF; cdr3_nt: TGTGCCAGCAGCCGACAACTTAATGAAAAACTGTTTTTT; clone_size: few; v_call: TRBV11-2; d_call: -; j_call: TRBJ1-4
cdr3_aa: CASSYSAGRWADTQYF; cdr3_nt: TGTGCCAGCAGTTACTCGGCGGGGCGCTGGGCAGATACGCAGTATTTT; clone_size: -; v_call: TRBV6-6; d_call: -; j_call: TRBJ2-3
cdr3_aa: CASSSGTARAEQYF; cdr3_nt: TGTGCCAGCAGCTCTGGGACTGCCCGGGCGGAGCAGTACTTC; clone_size: once; v_call: TRBV9; d_call: -; j_call: TRBJ2-7
cdr3_aa: CASMPPGNYGYTF; cdr3_nt: TGTGCCAGCATGCCGCCAGGGAACTATGGCTACACCTTC; clone_size: many; v_call: TRBV5-6; d_call: -; j_call: TRBJ1-2
cdr3_aa: CASSLVEGKTQYF; cdr3_nt: TGTGCCAGCAGCTTAGTGGAGGGGAAGACCCAGTACTTC; clone_size: -; v_call: TRBV7-9; d_call: -; j_call: TRBJ2-5
cdr3_aa: CASSLQGAGNGYTF; cdr3_nt: TGTGCCAGCAGCCTACAGGGGGCTGGGAATGGCTACACCTTC; clone_size: -; v_call: TRBV2; d_call: TRBD1; j_call: TRBJ1-2
cdr3_aa: CASSYSSFRVPALWYF; cdr3_nt: TGTGCCAGCAGTTACTCGAGTTTTCGGGTGCCCGCGCTGTGGTACTTC; clone_size: -; v_call: TRBV6-5; d_call: -; j_call: TRBJ2-4
cdr3_aa: CASRPGLGYNEQFF; cdr3_nt: TGTGCCAGTAGACCGGGACTAGGTTACAATGAGCAGTTCTTC; clone_size: -; v_call: TRBV19; d_call: TRBD2; j_call: TRBJ2-1
cdr3_aa: CASKRGRLNSPLHF; cdr3_nt: TGTGCCAGCAAAAGGGGGCGGCTTAATTCACCCCTCCACTTT; clone_size: -; v_call: TRBV28; d_call: TRBD1; j_call: TRBJ1-6
cdr3_aa: CASSVDSGGPRYF; cdr3_nt: TGTGCCAGCAGCGTAGATTCGGGGGGCCCGCGGTACTTC; clone_size: -; v_call: TRBV9; d_call: -; j_call: TRBJ2-7
cdr3_aa: CASSLKFRLAGPMDIQYF; cdr3_nt: TGTGCCAGCAGCTTAAAGTTTAGGCTAGCGGGACCAATGGACATTCAGTACTTC; clone_size: -; v_call: TRBV7-2; d_call: TRBD2; j_call: TRBJ2-4
cdr3_aa: CASSFRAGGPYEQYF; cdr3_nt: TGTGCCAGCAGTTTTAGAGCGGGAGGGCCCTACGAGCAGTACTTC; clone_size: -; v_call: TRBV27; d_call: TRBD2; j_call: TRBJ2-7
cdr3_aa: CASSIAQDTGELFF; cdr3_nt: TGCGCCAGCAGTATAGCGCAGGACACCGGGGAGCTGTTTTTT; clone_size: -; v_call: TRBV10-2; d_call: -; j_call: TRBJ2-2
cdr3_aa: CASSTLRTGQTGNTIYF; cdr3_nt: TGTGCCAGCAGCACTCTTAGGACAGGTCAGACTGGAAACACCATATATTTT; clone_size: once; v_call: TRBV5-5; d_call: TRBD1; j_call: TRBJ1-3
cdr3_aa: CAIRVTGLNTEAFF; cdr3_nt: TGTGCCATCAGGGTGACAGGCCTGAACACTGAAGCTTTCTTT; clone_size: -; v_call: TRBV10-3; d_call: -; j_call: TRBJ1-1
cdr3_aa: CASSVGGGVGEQYF; cdr3_nt: TGTGCCAGCAGCGTAGGCGGAGGGGTCGGCGAGCAGTACTTC; clone_size: -; v_call: TRBV9; d_call: -; j_call: TRBJ2-7
cdr3_aa: CASSNIAGGNEQFF; cdr3_nt: TGTGCCAGCAGCAACATAGCGGGAGGAAATGAGCAGTTCTTC; clone_size: -; v_call: TRBV7-9; d_call: TRBD2; j_call: TRBJ2-1
cdr3_aa: CASGRGQGAETQYF; cdr3_nt: TGTGCTAGTGGCCGGGGACAGGGGGCTGAGACCCAGTACTTC; clone_size: -; v_call: TRBV12-5; d_call: TRBD1; j_call: TRBJ2-5
cdr3_aa: CATSRDSAYEKLFF; cdr3_nt: TGTGCCACCAGCAGAGACAGCGCTTATGAAAAACTGTTTTTT; clone_size: -; v_call: TRBV15; d_call: -; j_call: TRBJ1-4
cdr3_aa: CASSEGQGIAEAFF; cdr3_nt: TGTGCCAGCAGTGAAGGTCAGGGGATCGCTGAAGCTTTCTTT; clone_size: -; v_call: TRBV6-1; d_call: -; j_call: TRBJ1-1
cdr3_aa: CASTRGLEIGELFF; cdr3_nt: TGTGCCAGCACCCGGGGACTAGAGATCGGGGAGCTGTTTTTT; clone_size: -; v_call: TRBV7-9; d_call: TRBD2; j_call: TRBJ2-2
cdr3_aa: CASSLSMTSSYEQYF; cdr3_nt: TGTGCCAGCAGCTTGTCGATGACTAGCTCTTACGAGCAGTACTTC; clone_size: -; v_call: TRBV5-4; d_call: TRBD2; j_call: TRBJ2-7
cdr3_aa: CASSPPALETQYF; cdr3_nt: TGTGCCAGCAGCCCGCCCGCGTTAGAGACCCAGTACTTC; clone_size: -; v_call: TRBV5-4; d_call: -; j_call: TRBJ2-5
cdr3_aa: CASSEGRGVGNTIYF; cdr3_nt: TGTGCCAGCAGTGAAGGCAGGGGGGTAGGAAACACCATATATTTT; clone_size: -; v_call: TRBV25-1; d_call: TRBD1; j_call: TRBJ1-3
cdr3_aa: CASSQDRDIQYF; cdr3_nt: TGTGCCAGCAGCCAAGACAGGGACATTCAGTACTTC; clone_size: -; v_call: TRBV6-1; d_call: TRBD1; j_call: TRBJ2-4
cdr3_aa: CASSPSGSNSYNEQFF; cdr3_nt: TGTGCCAGCTCACCAAGCGGGTCCAACTCCTACAATGAGCAGTTCTTC; clone_size: -; v_call: TRBV18; d_call: -; j_call: TRBJ2-1
cdr3_aa: CASSLGTGVVNEQFF; cdr3_nt: TGTGCCAGCAGCTTAGGGACAGGGGTTGTCAATGAGCAGTTCTTC; clone_size: once; v_call: TRBV7-9; d_call: TRBD1; j_call: TRBJ2-1
cdr3_aa: CASSDGRGNEKLFF; cdr3_nt: TGTGCCAGCAGTGACGGACGGGGTAATGAAAAACTGTTTTTT; clone_size: -; v_call: TRBV2; d_call: -; j_call: TRBJ1-4
cdr3_aa: CASNRLAVKGGEQFF; cdr3_nt: TGTGCCAGCAATAGGCTAGCGGTAAAGGGGGGTGAGCAGTTCTTC; clone_size: once; v_call: TRBV6-5; d_call: -; j_call: TRBJ2-1
cdr3_aa: CASSEQGGNQPQHF; cdr3_nt: TGTGCCAGCAGTGAGCAGGGAGGGAATCAGCCCCAGCATTTT; clone_size: -; v_call: TRBV2; d_call: -; j_call: TRBJ1-5
cdr3_aa: CASSLEGRDRQPQHF; cdr3_nt: TGCGCCAGCAGCTTGGAGGGGAGGGATCGTCAGCCCCAGCATTTT; clone_size: -; v_call: TRBV5-1; d_call: -; j_call: TRBJ1-5
cdr3_aa: CASSLDGGRGEQFF; cdr3_nt: TGTGCTAGCAGCTTAGATGGCGGGAGAGGCGAGCAGTTCTTC; clone_size: -; v_call: TRBV7-7; d_call: TRBD2; j_call: TRBJ2-1
cdr3_aa: CASSLVVAVSEQYF; cdr3_nt: TGTGCCAGCAGCTTGGTGGTAGCGGTGAGCGAGCAGTACTTC; clone_size: many; v_call: TRBV5-5; d_call: -; j_call: TRBJ2-7
cdr3_aa: CASSSQGRAYQETQYF; cdr3_nt: TGCGCCAGCAGCTCACAGGGGCGGGCGTACCAAGAGACCCAGTACTTC; clone_size: -; v_call: TRBV5-1; d_call: TRBD1; j_call: TRBJ2-5
cdr3_aa: CASSQGWEGGFYEQYF; cdr3_nt: TGTGCCAGCAGCCAAGGGTGGGAAGGGGGATTTTACGAGCAGTACTTC; clone_size: -; v_call: TRBV7-9; d_call: -; j_call: TRBJ2-7
cdr3_aa: CASSSDNQETQYF; cdr3_nt: TGCGCCAGCAGCTCGGACAACCAAGAGACCCAGTACTTC; clone_size: -; v_call: TRBV5-1; d_call: -; j_call: TRBJ2-5
cdr3_aa: CASSSSGTGGLNPYTEAFF; cdr3_nt: TGTGCCAGCAGTTCGAGCGGGACAGGAGGTTTGAACCCTTACACTGAAGCTTTCTTT; clone_size: -; v_call: TRBV27; d_call: TRBD1; j_call: TRBJ1-1